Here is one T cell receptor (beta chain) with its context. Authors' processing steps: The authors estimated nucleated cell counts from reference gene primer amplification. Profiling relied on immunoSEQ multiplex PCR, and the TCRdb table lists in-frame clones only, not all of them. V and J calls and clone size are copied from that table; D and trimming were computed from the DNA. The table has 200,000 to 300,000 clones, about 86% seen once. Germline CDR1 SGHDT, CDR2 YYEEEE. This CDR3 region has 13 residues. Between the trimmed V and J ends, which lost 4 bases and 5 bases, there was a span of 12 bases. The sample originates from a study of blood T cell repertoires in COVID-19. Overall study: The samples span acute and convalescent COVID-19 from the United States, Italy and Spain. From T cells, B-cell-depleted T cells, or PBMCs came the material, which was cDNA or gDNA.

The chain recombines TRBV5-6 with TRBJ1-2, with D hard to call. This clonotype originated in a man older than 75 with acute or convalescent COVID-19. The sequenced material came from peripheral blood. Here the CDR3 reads CASSPNPEYGYTF. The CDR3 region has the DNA TGTGCCAGCAGCCCGAACCCTGAGTATGGCTACACCTTC. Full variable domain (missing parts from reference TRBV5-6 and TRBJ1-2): DAGVTQSPTHLIKTRGQQVTLRCSPKSGHDTVSWYQQALGQGPQFIFQYYEEEERQRGNFPDRFSGHQFPNYSSELNVNALLLGDSALYLCASSPNPEYGYTFGSGTRLTVV.